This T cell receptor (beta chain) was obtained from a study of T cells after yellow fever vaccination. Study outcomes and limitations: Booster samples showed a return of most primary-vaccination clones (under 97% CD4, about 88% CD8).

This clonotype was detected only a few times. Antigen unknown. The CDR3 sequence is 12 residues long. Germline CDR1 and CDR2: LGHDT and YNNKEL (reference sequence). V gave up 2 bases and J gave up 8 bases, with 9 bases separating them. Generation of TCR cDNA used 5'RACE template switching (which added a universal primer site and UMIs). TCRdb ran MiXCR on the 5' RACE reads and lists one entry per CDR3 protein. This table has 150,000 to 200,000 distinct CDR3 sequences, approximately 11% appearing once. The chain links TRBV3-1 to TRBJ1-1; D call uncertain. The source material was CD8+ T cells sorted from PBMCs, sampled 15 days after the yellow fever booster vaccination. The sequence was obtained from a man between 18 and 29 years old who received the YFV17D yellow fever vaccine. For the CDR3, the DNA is TGTGCCAGCAGCCAAAGTAGGGTGGAAGCTTTCTTT. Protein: CASSQSRVEAFF.